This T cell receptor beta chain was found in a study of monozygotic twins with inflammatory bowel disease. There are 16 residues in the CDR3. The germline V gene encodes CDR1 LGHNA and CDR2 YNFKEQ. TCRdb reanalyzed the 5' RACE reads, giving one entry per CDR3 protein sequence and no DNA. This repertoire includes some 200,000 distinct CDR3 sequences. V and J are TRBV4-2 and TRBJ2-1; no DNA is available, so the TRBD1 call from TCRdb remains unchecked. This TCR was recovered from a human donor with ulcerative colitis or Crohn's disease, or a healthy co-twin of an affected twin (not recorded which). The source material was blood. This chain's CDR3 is CASSQEGQGVLNEQFF.